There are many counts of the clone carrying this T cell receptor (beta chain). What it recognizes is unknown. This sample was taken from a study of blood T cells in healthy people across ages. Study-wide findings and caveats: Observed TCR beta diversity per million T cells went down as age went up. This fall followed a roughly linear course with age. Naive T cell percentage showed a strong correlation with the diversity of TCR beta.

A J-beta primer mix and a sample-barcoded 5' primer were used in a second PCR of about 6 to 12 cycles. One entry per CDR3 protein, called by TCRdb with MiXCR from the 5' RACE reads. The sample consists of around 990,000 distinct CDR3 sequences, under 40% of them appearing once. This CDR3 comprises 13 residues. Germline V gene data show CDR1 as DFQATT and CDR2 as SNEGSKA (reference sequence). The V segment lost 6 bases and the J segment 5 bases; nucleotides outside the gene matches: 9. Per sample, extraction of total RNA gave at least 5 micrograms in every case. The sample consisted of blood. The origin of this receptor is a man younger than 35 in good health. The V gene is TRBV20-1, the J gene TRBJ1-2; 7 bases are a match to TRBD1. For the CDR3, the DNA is TGCAGTGCCACAGGGGCCCTTCTTTATGGCTACACCTTC. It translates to CSATGALLYGYTF.